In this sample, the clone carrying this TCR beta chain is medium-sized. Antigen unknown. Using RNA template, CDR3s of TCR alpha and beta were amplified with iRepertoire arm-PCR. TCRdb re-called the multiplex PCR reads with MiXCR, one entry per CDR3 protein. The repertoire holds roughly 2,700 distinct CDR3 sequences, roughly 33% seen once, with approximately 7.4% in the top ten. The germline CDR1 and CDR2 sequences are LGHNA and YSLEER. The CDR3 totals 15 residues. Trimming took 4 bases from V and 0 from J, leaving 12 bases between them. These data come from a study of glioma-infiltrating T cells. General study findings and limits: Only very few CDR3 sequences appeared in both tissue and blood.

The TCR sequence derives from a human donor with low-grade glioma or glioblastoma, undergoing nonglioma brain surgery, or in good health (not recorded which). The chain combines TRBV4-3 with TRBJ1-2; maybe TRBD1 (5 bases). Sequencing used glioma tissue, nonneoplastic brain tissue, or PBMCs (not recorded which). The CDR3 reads CASSRYRTTNYGYTF. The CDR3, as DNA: TGCGCCAGCAGCCGCTACAGGACCACTAACTATGGCTACACCTTC.